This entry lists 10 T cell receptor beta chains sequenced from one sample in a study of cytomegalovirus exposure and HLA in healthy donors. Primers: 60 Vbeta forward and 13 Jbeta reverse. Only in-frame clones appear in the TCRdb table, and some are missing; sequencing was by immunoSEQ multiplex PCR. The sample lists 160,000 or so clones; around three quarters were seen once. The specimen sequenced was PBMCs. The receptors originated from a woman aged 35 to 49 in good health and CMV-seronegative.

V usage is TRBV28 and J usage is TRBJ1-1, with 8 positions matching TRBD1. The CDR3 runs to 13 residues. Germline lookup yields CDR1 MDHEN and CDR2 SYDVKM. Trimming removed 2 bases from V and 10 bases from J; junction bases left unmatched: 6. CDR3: CASSLPGQDLAFF. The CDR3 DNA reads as TGTGCCAGCAGTTTACCGGGACAGGACCTAGCTTTCTTT.

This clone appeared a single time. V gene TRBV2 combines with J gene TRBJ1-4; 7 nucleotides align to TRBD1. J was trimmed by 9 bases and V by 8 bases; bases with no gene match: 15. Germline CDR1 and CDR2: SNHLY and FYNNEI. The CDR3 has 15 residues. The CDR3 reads CASVEDRFGSKKLFF. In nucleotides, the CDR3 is TGTGCCAGCGTCGAGGACAGGTTCGGATCGAAAAAACTGTTTTTT.

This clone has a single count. The CDR3 loop reads CASSPRTGVSYEQYF. The CDR3 coding sequence is TGCGCCAGCAGCCCTCGGACAGGGGTCTCCTACGAGCAGTACTTC. The J gene is TRBJ2-7, the V gene TRBV5-1; TRBD1 matches 9 bases. The CDR3 consists of 15 residues. The J segment lost 0 bases and the V segment lost 4 bases, leaving 5 bases of the junction unmatched. Germline loops: CDR1 SGHRS, CDR2 YFSETQ. Based on the CDR3 plus reference TRBV5-1 and TRBJ2-7, the full variable domain is KAGVTQTPRYLIKTRGQQVTLSCSPISGHRSVSWYQQTPGQGLQFLFEYFSETQRNKGNFPGRFSGRQFSNSRSEMNVSTLELGDSALYLCASSPRTGVSYEQYFGPGTRLTVT.

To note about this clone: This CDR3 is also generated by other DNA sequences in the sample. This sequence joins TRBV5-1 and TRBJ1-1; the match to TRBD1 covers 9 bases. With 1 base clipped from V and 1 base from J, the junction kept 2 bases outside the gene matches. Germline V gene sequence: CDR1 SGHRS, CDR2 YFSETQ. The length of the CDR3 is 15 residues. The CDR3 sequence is CASSLRGQGNTEAFF. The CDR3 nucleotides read TGCGCCAGCAGCTTGAGGGGACAGGGGAACACTGAAGCTTTCTTT.

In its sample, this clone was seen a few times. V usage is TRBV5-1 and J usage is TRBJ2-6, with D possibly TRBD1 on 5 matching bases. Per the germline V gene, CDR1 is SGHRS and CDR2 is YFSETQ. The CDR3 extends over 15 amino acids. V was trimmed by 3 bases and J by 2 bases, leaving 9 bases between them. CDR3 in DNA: TGCGCCAGCAGCTCGGTAGGGGCTGGGGCCAACGTCCTGACTTTC. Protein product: CASSSVGAGANVLTF.

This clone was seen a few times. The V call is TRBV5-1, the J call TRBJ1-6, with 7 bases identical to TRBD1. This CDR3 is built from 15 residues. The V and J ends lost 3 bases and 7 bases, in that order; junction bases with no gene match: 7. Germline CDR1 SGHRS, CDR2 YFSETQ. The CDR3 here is CASSWTAGGNSPLHF. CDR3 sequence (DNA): TGCGCCAGCAGCTGGACCGCAGGGGGGAATTCACCCCTCCACTTT.

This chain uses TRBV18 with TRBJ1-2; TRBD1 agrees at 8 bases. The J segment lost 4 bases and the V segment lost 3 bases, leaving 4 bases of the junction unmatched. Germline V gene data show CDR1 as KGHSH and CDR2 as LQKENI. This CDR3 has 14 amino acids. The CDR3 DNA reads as TGTGCCAGCTCACCGGGACAGGTCTTCTATGGCTACACCTTC. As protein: CASSPGQVFYGYTF.

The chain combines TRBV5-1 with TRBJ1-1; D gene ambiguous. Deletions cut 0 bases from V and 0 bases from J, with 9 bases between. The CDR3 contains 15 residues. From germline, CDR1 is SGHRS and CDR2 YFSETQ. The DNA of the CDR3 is TGCGCCAGCAGCTTGGTCCCCCAAATGAACACTGAAGCTTTCTTT. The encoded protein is CASSLVPQMNTEAFF. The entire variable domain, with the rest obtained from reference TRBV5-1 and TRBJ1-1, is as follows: KAGVTQTPRYLIKTRGQQVTLSCSPISGHRSVSWYQQTPGQGLQFLFEYFSETQRNKGNFPGRFSGRQFSNSRSEMNVSTLELGDSALYLCASSLVPQMNTEAFFGQGTRLTVV.

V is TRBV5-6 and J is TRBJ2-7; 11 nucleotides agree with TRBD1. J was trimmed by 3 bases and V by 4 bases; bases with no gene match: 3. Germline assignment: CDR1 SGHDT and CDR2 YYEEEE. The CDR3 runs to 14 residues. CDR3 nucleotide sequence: TGTGCCAGCAGCACAGGGACAGGGGGCTACGAGCAGTACTTC. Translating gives CASSTGTGGYEQYF.

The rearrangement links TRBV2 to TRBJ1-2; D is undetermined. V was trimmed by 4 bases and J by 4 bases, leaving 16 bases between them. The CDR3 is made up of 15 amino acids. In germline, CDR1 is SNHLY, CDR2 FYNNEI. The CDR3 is CASSVNSGRSYGYTF. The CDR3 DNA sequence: TGTGCCAGCAGTGTAAACTCAGGCAGAAGCTATGGCTACACCTTC.